The following is a T cell receptor (beta chain) sequence with its context. This entry comes from a study of blood T cell repertoires in COVID-19. Germline CDR1 is LNHDA and CDR2 is SQIVND (reference sequence). The CDR3 extends over 18 amino acids. After removal of 5 bases from V and 0 bases from J, the junction contained 9 bases not matched to a gene. As handled by the study authors: Cell counts per sample came from amplifying reference gene primers. Measured with immunoSEQ multiplex PCR; TCRdb has only the in-frame clones, and not every one. The V and J calls and clone size are taken from that table; D and trimming were inferred from the DNA. The data show about 180,000 clones, with 86% seen just once and 2.5% to 3.5% held by the top ten.

Sequencing used peripheral blood. The genes are TRBV19 and TRBJ2-6, with 8 bases aligning to TRBD1. The clonotype originates from a woman in her 30s with active or convalescent COVID-19. CDR3 sequence: CASSVPGQAYSGANVLTF. The CDR3 region has the DNA TGTGCCAGTAGTGTCCCGGGACAGGCGTACTCTGGGGCCAACGTCCTGACTTTC.